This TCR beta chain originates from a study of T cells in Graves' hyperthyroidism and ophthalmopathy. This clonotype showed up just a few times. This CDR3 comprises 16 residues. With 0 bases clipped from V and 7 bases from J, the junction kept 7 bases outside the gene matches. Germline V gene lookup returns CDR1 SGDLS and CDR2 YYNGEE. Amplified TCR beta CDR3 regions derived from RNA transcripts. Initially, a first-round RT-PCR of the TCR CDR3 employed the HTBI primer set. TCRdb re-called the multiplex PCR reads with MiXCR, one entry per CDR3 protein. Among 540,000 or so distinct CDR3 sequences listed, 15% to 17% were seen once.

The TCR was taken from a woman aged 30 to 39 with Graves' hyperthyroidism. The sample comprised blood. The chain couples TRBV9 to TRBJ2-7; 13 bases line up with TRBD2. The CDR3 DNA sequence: TGTGCCAGCAGCGTAGGGGGACTAGCGGGACCTCTAGAGCAGTACTTC. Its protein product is CASSVGGLAGPLEQYF.